This T cell receptor beta chain was sequenced during a study of cytomegalovirus exposure and HLA in healthy donors. At the level of the study: Ancestry clustering placed about 86% of some 400 genotyped donors in the Caucasian-associated cluster. The study, taken as a whole, reports: CMV serostatus was the sole immune exposure information available.

In the case of this clone: Its antigen is currently unknown.

This CDR3 has 15 amino acids. V lost 6 bases and J lost 7; bases outside the gene matches: 6. Per the germline V gene, CDR1 is MGHRA and CDR2 is YSYEKL. Amplification used 60 Vbeta primers and 13 Jbeta primers. Using immunoSEQ multiplex PCR, the repertoire was profiled, and TCRdb retains in-frame clones only, with some absent. Of 200,000 to 250,000 clones in the sample, 80% to 85% were seen once. This chain links TRBV4-1 with TRBJ2-2; 12 bases map to TRBD2. The source material was PBMCs. This sequence originates from an older woman in good health and CMV-seropositive. CDR3 in DNA: TGCGCCAGCAGAGAGACTAGCGGGAGAGGCGGGGAGCTGTTTTTT. Amino acid sequence: CASRETSGRGGELFF.